Below, one T cell receptor (beta chain) is given with its context. This specimen comes from a study of cytomegalovirus exposure and HLA in healthy donors. The V gene end was trimmed by 6 bases and the J gene end by 3 bases; junction bases not matched to a gene: 7. Per the germline V gene, CDR1 is MNHNY and CDR2 is SVGAGI (reference sequence). This CDR3 comprises 14 residues. The PCR ran on 60 Vbeta and 13 Jbeta primers. This table comes from immunoSEQ multiplex PCR, and its TCRdb copy is limited to in-frame clones, with some not included. The sample carries about 110,000 clones, 12% to 15% recorded once.

The sequence derives from a female donor in good health and CMV-seronegative. The chain carries TRBV6-6 and TRBJ2-7; 8 bases line up with TRBD1. Sequences were obtained from PBMCs. The DNA of the CDR3 is TGTGCCAGCAGCTCCGGGACAGGCCGCTACGAGCAGTACTTC. Its translation is CASSSGTGRYEQYF.